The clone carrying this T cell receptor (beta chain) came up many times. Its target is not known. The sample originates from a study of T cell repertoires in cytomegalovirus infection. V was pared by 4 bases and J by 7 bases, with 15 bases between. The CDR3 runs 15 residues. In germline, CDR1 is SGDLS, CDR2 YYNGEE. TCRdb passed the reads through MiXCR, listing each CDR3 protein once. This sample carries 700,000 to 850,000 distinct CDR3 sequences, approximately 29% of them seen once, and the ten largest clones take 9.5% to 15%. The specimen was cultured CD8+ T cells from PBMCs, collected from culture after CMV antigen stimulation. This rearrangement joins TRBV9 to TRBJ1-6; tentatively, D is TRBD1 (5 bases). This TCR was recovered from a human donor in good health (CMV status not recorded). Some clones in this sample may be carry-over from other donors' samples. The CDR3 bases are TGTGCCAGCAGCTCCTGGGACGGCTCAAATTCACCCCTCCACTTT. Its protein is CASSSWDGSNSPLHF.